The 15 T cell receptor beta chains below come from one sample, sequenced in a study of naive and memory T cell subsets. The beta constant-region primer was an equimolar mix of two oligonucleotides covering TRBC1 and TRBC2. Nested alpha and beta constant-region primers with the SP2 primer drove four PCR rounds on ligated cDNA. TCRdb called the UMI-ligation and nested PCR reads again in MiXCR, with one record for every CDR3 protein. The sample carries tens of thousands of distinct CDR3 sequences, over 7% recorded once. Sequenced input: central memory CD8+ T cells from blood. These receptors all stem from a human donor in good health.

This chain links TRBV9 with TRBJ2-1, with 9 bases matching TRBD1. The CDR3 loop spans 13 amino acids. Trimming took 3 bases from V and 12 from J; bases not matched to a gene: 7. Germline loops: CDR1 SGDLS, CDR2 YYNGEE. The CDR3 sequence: CASSAGQGWWQFF. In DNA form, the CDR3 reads TGTGCCAGCAGCGCCGGACAGGGGTGGTGGCAGTTCTTC.

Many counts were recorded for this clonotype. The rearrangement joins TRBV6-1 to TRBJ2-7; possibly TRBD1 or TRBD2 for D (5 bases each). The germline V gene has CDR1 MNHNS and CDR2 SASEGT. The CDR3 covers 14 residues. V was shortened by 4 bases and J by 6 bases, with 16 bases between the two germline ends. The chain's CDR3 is CASSAGLEFTEQYF. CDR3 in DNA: TGTGCCAGCAGTGCGGGGCTAGAATTCACCGAGCAGTACTTC.

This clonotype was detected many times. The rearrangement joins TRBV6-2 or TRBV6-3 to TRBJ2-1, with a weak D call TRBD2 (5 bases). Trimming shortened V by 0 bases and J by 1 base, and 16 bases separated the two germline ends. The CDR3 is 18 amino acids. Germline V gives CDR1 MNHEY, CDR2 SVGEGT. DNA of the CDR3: TGTGCCAGCAGTTACTCTGAGGGCCGGGGAGAATCCTACAATGAGCAGTTCTTC. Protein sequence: CASSYSEGRGESYNEQFF.

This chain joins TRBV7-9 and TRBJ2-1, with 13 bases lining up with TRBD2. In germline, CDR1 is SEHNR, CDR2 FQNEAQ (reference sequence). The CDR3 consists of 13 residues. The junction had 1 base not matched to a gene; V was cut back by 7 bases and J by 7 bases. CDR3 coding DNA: TGTGCCAGCACGACTAGCGGGAGGAATGAGCAGTTCTTC. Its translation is CASTTSGRNEQFF.

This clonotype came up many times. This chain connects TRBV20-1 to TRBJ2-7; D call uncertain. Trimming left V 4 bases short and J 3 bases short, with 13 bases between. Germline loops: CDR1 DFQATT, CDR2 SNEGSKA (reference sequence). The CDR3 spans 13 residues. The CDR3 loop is CSANSGSNYEQYF. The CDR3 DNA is TGCAGTGCTAACTCCGGGTCCAACTACGAGCAGTACTTC.

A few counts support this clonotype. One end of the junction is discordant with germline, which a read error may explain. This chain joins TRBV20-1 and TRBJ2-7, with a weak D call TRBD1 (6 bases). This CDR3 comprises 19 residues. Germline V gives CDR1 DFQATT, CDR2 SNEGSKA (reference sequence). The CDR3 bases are TGCAGTGCTAGAGATTATCGTGGTTCTGACAGGCGAGGGGTCCCCGAGCAGCACTTC. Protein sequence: CSARDYRGSDRRGVPEQHF.

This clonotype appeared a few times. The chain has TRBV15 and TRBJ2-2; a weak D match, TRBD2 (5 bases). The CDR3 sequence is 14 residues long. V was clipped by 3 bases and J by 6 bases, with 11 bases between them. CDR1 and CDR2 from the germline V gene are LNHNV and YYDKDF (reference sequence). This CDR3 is CATSSNGAAGELFF. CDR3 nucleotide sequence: TGTGCCACCAGCAGCAATGGAGCGGCCGGGGAGCTGTTTTTT.

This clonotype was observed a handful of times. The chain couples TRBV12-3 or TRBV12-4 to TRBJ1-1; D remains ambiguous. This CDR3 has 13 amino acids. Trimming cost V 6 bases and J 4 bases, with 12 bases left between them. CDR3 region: CASRSKGLTEAFF. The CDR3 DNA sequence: TGTGCCAGCAGATCCAAGGGTCTCACTGAAGCTTTCTTT.

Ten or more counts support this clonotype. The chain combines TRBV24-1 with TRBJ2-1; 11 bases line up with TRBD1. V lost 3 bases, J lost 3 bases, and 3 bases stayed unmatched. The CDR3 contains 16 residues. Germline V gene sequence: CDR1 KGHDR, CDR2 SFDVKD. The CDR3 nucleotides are TGTGCCACCAGTGATCCCGGGACAGGGGGCTACAATGAGCAGTTCTTC. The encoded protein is CATSDPGTGGYNEQFF.

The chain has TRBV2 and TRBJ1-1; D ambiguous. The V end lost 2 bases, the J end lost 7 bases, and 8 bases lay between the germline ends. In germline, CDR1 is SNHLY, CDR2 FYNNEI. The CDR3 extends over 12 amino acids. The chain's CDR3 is CASSERKSEAFF. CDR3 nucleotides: TGTGCCAGCAGTGAAAGAAAAAGTGAAGCTTTCTTT. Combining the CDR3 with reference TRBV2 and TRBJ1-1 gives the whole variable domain EPEVTQTPSHQVTQMGQEVILRCVPISNHLYFYWYRQILGQKVEFLVSFYNNEISEKSEIFDDQFSVERPDGSNFTLKIRSTKLEDSAMYFCASSERKSEAFFGQGTRLTVV.

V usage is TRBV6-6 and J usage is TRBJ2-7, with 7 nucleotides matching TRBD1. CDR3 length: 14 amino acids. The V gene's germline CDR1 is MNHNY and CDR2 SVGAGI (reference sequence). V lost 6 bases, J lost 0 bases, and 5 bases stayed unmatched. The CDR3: CASRTGQSSYEQYF. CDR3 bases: TGTGCCAGCAGAACGGGACAGAGCTCCTACGAGCAGTACTTC.

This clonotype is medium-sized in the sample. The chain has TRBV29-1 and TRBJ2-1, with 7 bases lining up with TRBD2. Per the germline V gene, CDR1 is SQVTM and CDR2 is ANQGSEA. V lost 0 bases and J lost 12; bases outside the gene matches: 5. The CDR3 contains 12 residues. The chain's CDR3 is CSVEDWGGGQFF. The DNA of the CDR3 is TGCAGCGTTGAAGATTGGGGGGGAGGGCAGTTCTTC.

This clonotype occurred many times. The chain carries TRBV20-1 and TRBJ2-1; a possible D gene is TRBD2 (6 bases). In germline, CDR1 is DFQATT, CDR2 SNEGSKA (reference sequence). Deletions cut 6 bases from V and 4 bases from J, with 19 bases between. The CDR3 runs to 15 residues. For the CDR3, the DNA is TGCAGTGCCCCACCGAGGCTGGAGGGATACAATGAGCAGTTCTTC. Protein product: CSAPPRLEGYNEQFF.

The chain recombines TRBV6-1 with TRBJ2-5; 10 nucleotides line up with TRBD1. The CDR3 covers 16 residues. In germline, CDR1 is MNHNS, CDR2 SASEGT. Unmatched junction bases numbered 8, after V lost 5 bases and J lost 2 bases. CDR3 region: CASSLVPGQGQETQYF. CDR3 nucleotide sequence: TGTGCCAGCAGTCTTGTCCCGGGACAGGGGCAAGAGACCCAGTACTTC.

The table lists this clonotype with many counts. The CDR3 here is CASSFRGRHEQFF. The CDR3, as DNA: TGTGCCAGCAGTTTTCGGGGGAGGCATGAGCAGTTCTTC. This chain links TRBV27 with TRBJ2-1; possible D gene TRBD2, 6 bases. Trimming removed 3 bases from V and 8 bases from J, with 11 bases in between. This CDR3 has 13 amino acids. Germline V gene lookup returns CDR1 MNHEY and CDR2 SMNVEV (reference sequence).